This T cell receptor (beta chain) was sequenced during a study of metastatic and nonmetastatic thyroid tumors. Study-wide background: Across peripheral blood and tumor or nodule tissue samples taken from malignant and benign thyroid patients, the repertoires were compared with one another. Overall study results and limits: TCR beta diversity was reportedly significantly higher in malignant thyroid tumors than benign nodules, in blood and tumor.

Regarding this clone: Its antigen is as yet unknown.

The length of the CDR3 is 13 residues. The germline V gene has CDR1 DFQATT and CDR2 SNEGSKA (reference sequence). Trimming cost V 2 bases and J 9 bases, with 17 bases left between them. Authors' data handling: Variation in CDR3 across clinicopathological groups served as the basis for constructing a distant-metastasis classifier in papillary thyroid cancer. MiXCR was used by TCRdb to re-call the PCR reads. TCRdb, not the original authors, processed these V and J calls. The table lists under 35,000 clones, 20% to 30% of them singletons. Not a single patient had been given any form of treatment at any point before undergoing thyroid surgery.

The specimen was blood. The rearrangement links TRBV20-1 to TRBJ2-7; no clear D gene. The clonotype was recovered from a female donor with papillary thyroid cancer or a benign thyroid nodule (not recorded which). Some clones in this sample may be carry-over from other donors' samples. CDR3 amino acids: CSARQRPLGGQYF. The CDR3 bases are TGCAGTGCTAGACAAAGGCCCCTGGGTGGGCAGTACTTC.